The present T cell receptor beta chain was sequenced within a study of blood T cell repertoires in COVID-19. The overall study: Acute and convalescent COVID-19 specimens originated in the United States, Italy and Spain. T cells, B-cell-depleted T cells, or PBMCs supplied cDNA or gDNA.

Source study methods: Reference gene primer amplification yielded estimated nucleated cell counts. The repertoire was sequenced with immunoSEQ multiplex PCR; TCRdb's copy has only in-frame clones and lacks some. That table gives V, J and clone size, and the DNA gave D and trimming. The sample includes 8,000 or so clones, more than 80% of them seen just once. The ends lost 5 bases at V and 6 bases at J; junction bases unmatched: 7. The CDR3 sequence is 15 residues long. CDR1 is KGHDR and CDR2 is SFDVKD in the germline V gene. J is TRBJ2-1 and V is TRBV24-1, with 9 bases identical to TRBD1. The specimen sequenced was peripheral blood. This TCR was recovered from a human donor in a cohort sampled during active COVID-19. The CDR3 DNA reads as TGTGCCACCAGTGTTGGGGGACAGGGCCTCAATGAGCAGTTCTTC. Encoded protein: CATSVGGQGLNEQFF.